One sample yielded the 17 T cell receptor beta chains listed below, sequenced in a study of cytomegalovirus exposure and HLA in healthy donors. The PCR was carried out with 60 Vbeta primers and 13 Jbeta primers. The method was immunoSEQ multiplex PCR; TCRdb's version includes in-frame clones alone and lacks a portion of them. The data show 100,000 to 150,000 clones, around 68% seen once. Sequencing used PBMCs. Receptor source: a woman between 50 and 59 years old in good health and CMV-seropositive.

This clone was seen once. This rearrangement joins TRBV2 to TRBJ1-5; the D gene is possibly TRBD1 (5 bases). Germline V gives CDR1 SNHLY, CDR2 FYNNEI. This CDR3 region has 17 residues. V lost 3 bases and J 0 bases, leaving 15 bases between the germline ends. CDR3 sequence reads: CASSDRGATVSNQPQHF. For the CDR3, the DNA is TGTGCCAGCAGTGATAGGGGCGCGACAGTTAGCAATCAGCCCCAGCATTTT.

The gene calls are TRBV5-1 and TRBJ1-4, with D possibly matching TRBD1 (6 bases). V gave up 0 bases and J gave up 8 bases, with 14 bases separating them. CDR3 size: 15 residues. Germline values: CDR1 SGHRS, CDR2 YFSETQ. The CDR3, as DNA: TGCGCCAGCAGCTTGGATACAGGGAGTGACGAAAAACTGTTTTTT. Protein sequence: CASSLDTGSDEKLFF.

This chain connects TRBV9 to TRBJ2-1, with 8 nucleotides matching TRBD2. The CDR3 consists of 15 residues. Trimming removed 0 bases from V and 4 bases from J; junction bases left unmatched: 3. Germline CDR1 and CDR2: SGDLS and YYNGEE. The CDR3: CASSVDGLAYNEQFF. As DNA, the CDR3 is TGTGCCAGCAGCGTAGATGGACTAGCTTACAATGAGCAGTTCTTC. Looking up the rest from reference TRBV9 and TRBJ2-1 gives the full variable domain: DSGVTQTPKHLITATGQRVTLRCSPRSGDLSVYWYQQSLDQGLQFLIQYYNGEERAKGNILERFSAQQFPDLHSELNLSSLELGDSALYFCASSVDGLAYNEQFFGPGTRLTVL.

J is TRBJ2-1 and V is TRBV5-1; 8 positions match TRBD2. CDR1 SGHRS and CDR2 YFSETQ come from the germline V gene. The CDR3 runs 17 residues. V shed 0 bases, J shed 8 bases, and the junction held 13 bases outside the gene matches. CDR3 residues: CASSLARTGGPGDEQFF. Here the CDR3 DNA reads TGCGCCAGCAGCTTGGCCAGGACGGGAGGGCCGGGGGATGAGCAGTTCTTC. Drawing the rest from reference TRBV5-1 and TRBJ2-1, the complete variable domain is KAGVTQTPRYLIKTRGQQVTLSCSPISGHRSVSWYQQTPGQGLQFLFEYFSETQRNKGNFPGRFSGRQFSNSRSEMNVSTLELGDSALYLCASSLARTGGPGDEQFFGPGTRLTVL.

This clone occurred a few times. CDR3 in amino acids: CASSPFYEQYF. The CDR3 region has the DNA TGTGCCAGCAGTCCTTTCTACGAGCAGTACTTC. The chain carries TRBV11-2 and TRBJ2-7, with D unclear. The germline V gene encodes CDR1 SGHAT and CDR2 FQNNGV. This CDR3 contains 11 residues. Trimming shortened V by 6 bases and J by 3 bases, and 6 bases separated the two germline ends. Full variable domain (outside the CDR3, taken from reference TRBV11-2 and TRBJ2-7): EAGVAQSPRYKIIEKRQSVAFWCNPISGHATLYWYQQILGQGPKLLIQFQNNGVVDDSQLPKDRFSAERLKGVDSTLKIQPAKLEDSAVYLCASSPFYEQYFGPGTRLTVT.

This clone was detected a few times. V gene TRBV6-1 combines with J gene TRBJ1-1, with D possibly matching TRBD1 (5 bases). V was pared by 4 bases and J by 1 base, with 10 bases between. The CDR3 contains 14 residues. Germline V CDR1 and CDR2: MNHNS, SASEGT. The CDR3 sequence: CASSADGQNTEAFF. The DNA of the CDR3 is TGTGCCAGCAGTGCTGACGGACAGAACACTGAAGCTTTCTTT.

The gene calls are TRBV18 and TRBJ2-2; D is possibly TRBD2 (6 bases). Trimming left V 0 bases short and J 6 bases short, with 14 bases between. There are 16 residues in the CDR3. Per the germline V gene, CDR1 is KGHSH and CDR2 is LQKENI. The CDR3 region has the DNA TGTGCCAGCTCACCACCTACGGGAGTGGGTGCCGGGGAGCTGTTTTTT. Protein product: CASSPPTGVGAGELFF.

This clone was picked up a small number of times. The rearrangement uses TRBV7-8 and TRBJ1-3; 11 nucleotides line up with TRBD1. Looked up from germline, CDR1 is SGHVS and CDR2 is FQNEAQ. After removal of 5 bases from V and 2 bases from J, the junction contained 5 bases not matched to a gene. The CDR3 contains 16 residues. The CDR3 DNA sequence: TGTGCCAGCAGCGCCCGGGACAGGGGGGCTGGAAACACCATATATTTT. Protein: CASSARDRGAGNTIYF.

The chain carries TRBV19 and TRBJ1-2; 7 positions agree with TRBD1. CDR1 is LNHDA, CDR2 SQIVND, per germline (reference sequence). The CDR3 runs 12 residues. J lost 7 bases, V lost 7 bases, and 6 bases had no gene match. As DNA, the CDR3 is TGTGCCAGTAACGAGGGGGCAGGTGGCTACACCTTC. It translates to CASNEGAGGYTF.

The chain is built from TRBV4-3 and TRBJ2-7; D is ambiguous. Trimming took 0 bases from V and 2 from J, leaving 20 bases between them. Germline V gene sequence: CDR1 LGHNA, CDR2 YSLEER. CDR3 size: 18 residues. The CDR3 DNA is TGCGCCAGCAGCCAAGAAGTAGTACTCGCCCCGAAAACCTACGAGCAGTACTTC. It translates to CASSQEVVLAPKTYEQYF.

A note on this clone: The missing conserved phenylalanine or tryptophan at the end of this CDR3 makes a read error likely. The CDR3 bases are TGTGCCTGGAGCAATATAGTATCCGGGGAGCTGTTTGTT. Translation gives CAWSNIVSGELFV. V and J are TRBV30 and TRBJ2-2, with no clear D. CDR1 GTSNPN and CDR2 SVGIG come from the germline V gene (reference sequence). Trimming removed 3 bases from V and 6 bases from J, with 11 bases in between. This CDR3 comprises 13 residues.

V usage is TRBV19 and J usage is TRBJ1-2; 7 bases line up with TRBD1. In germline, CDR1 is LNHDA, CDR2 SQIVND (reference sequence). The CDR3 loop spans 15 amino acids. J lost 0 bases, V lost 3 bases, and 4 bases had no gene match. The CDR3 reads CASSIQTGPNYGYTF. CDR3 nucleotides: TGTGCCAGTAGTATCCAGACAGGGCCTAACTATGGCTACACCTTC.

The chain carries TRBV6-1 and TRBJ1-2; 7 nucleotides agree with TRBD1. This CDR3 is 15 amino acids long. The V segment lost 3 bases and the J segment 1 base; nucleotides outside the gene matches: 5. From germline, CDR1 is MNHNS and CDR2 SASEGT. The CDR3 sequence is CASSDRGQVNYGYTF. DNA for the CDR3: TGTGCCAGCAGTGATCGTGGACAGGTTAACTATGGCTACACCTTC.

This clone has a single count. The CDR3 DNA is TGTGCCAGCAGTTACGACTACTTGGGGACCCAGTACTTC. It specifies CASSYDYLGTQYF. The V gene is TRBV6-5, the J gene TRBJ2-5, with TRBD2 as a possible D gene (5 bases). With 2 bases removed from V and 7 bases from J, the gap between germline ends came to 11 bases. Germline V lookup: CDR1 MNHEY, CDR2 SVGAGI. There are 13 residues in the CDR3.

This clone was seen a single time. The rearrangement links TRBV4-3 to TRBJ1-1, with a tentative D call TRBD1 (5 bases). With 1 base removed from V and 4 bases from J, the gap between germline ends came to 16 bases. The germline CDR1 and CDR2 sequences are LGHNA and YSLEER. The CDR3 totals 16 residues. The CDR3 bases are TGCGCCAGCAGCCAAGTCCCGGGGCGGAGGGGCACTGAAGCTTTCTTT. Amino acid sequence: CASSQVPGRRGTEAFF.

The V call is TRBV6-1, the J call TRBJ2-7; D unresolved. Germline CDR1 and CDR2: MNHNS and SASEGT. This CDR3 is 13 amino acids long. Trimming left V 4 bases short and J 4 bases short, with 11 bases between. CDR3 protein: CASSVRPPYEQYF. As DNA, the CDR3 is TGTGCCAGCAGTGTCAGGCCTCCTTACGAGCAGTACTTC.

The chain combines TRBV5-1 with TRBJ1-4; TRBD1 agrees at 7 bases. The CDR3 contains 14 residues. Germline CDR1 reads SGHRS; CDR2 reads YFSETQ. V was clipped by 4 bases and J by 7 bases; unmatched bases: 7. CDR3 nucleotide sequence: TGCGCCAGCAGCGAACAGGGGTTATCTGAAAAACTGTTTTTT. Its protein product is CASSEQGLSEKLFF.